This TCR beta chain was found in a study of control samples from healthy donors and cancer patients. The method was immunoSEQ multiplex PCR; TCRdb's version includes in-frame clones alone and lacks a portion of them. The sample consists of about 83,000 clones, roughly 91% of them appearing once. The CDR3 length is 14 residues. V was pared by 6 bases and J by 8 bases, with 16 bases between. Germline CDR1 LNHDA, CDR2 SQIVND (reference sequence). This clone was recorded a few times. The TCR originated in a man aged 45 to 65 in good health. Material for sequencing was blood. The rearrangement links TRBV19 to TRBJ2-2; D is perhaps TRBD1 (6 bases). The CDR3 sequence is CASSLDRNRGELFF. In nucleotides, the CDR3 is TGTGCCAGTAGCCTCGACAGGAATCGGGGGGAGCTGTTTTTT.